Reported below is one T cell receptor (beta chain). This sample was taken from a study of T cells after somatic rescue of genetic block. The germline V gene encodes CDR1 MRHNA and CDR2 SNTAGT. V lost 4 bases and J lost 4; bases outside the gene matches: 6. The CDR3 extends over 15 amino acids. The protocol was immunoSEQ multiplex PCR, while the TCRdb copy is restricted to in-frame clones and leaves out a portion. The repertoire includes 70,000 to 95,000 clones, more than 80% of them detected once, and approximately 1.5% sits in the top ten. Sequencing was carried out using peripheral blood mononuclear cells (PBMCs). J is TRBJ2-1 and V is TRBV6-4; 8 nucleotides line up with TRBD1. This receptor was identified in a woman younger than 35. In DNA, the CDR3 is TGTGCCAGCAGTGTGGGGGGACAGGAATACAATGAGCAGTTCTTC. This gives the protein CASSVGGQEYNEQFF.